A single sample gave rise to the 8 T cell receptor beta chains below, sequenced in a study of T cell changes during pregnancy in multiple sclerosis. Only in-frame clones appear in the TCRdb table, and some are missing; sequencing was by immunoSEQ multiplex PCR. The sample includes about 40,000 clones, 80% to 95% of them seen just once. Sequenced material: CD8+ T cells from peripheral blood mononuclear cells, taken in the third trimester of pregnancy. The source of these receptors is a female donor with multiple sclerosis, enrolled in a pregnancy study.

The chain recombines TRBV4-3 with TRBJ1-1, with TRBD1 matching 8 bases. Germline trimming cut 1 base from V and 0 bases from J; bases unmatched to any gene: 4. Germline values: CDR1 LGHNA, CDR2 YSLEER. The CDR3 sequence is 16 residues long. The CDR3 is CASSQARTGLNTEAFF. CDR3 nucleotides: TGCGCCAGCAGCCAAGCCCGGACAGGGTTGAACACTGAAGCTTTCTTT.

CDR3 in amino acids: CASSETLAGPYEQYF. CDR3 DNA: TGTGCCAGCAGTGAGACTCTAGCGGGACCCTACGAGCAGTACTTC. The gene calls are TRBV6-1 and TRBJ2-7; the match to TRBD2 covers 9 bases. The germline CDR1 and CDR2 sequences are MNHNS and SASEGT. V trimming: 3 bases; J trimming: 2 bases; junction bases outside the gene matches: 5. The CDR3 has 15 residues.

The rearrangement uses TRBV7-9 and TRBJ1-5, with D maybe TRBD1 (5 bases). Trimming removed 5 bases at V and 6 bases at J, with 14 bases between. This CDR3 is built from 14 residues. The germline V gene has CDR1 SEHNR and CDR2 FQNEAQ (reference sequence). The CDR3 DNA sequence: TGTGCCAGCAGCCAAACCGGGACTTTTCAGCCCCAGCATTTT. Its protein is CASSQTGTFQPQHF.

The chain carries TRBV6-5 and TRBJ1-2; the D gene is possibly TRBD1 (6 bases). Germline values: CDR1 MNHEY, CDR2 SVGAGI. V gave up 2 bases and J gave up 6 bases, with 10 bases separating them. The CDR3 loop spans 13 amino acids. The CDR3: CASSYDQGNGYTF. CDR3 nucleotides: TGTGCCAGCAGTTACGATCAGGGGAATGGCTACACCTTC.

The rearrangement links TRBV5-5 to TRBJ1-3, with 10 bases that match TRBD1. With V trimmed by 0 bases and J by 6 bases, 6 bases remained unmatched. Looked up from germline, CDR1 is SGHKS and CDR2 is YYEKEE (reference sequence). The CDR3 sequence is 16 residues long. DNA of the CDR3: TGTGCCAGCAGCTTGGAGGACAGGGGGAGGCCAAACACCATATATTTT. Amino acid sequence: CASSLEDRGRPNTIYF.

The rearrangement uses TRBV4-3 and TRBJ2-1, with 9 positions matching TRBD2. J was trimmed by 9 bases and V by 1 base; bases with no gene match: 7. This CDR3 spans 15 amino acids. Germline V lookup: CDR1 LGHNA, CDR2 YSLEER. The DNA for the CDR3 is TGCGCCAGCAGCCAAGGGGTAGCGGGAGAGGGTGAGCAGTTCTTC. Translating gives CASSQGVAGEGEQFF.

The V and J genes are TRBV19 and TRBJ2-7; the D gene is possibly TRBD1 (5 bases). V shed 3 bases and J shed 2 bases, with 14 bases lying between them. The CDR3 has 15 amino acids. Germline CDR1 reads LNHDA; CDR2 reads SQIVND (reference sequence). The CDR3 protein is CASSIFMDTTYEQYF. As DNA, the CDR3 is TGTGCCAGTAGTATTTTCATGGACACGACCTACGAGCAGTACTTC.

The chain couples TRBV2 to TRBJ2-5; 7 nucleotides line up with TRBD2. This CDR3 contains 14 residues. Trimming took 1 base from V and 5 from J; bases not matched to a gene: 4. Germline V CDR1 and CDR2: SNHLY, FYNNEI. CDR3 residues: CASSEGGGYETQYF. Here the CDR3 DNA reads TGTGCCAGCAGTGAAGGGGGAGGGTACGAGACCCAGTACTTC.